The next 4 T cell receptor beta chains were all read from a single sample in a study of post-analysis software for immune sequencing data (dated by TCRdb to between 2015 and 2017). Paper-wide results and their limitations: Patients showed significantly higher frequencies than controls for five TRBV segments, among them TRBV5-6, TRBV5-1 and TRBV20-1.

To prepare the library, PCR was applied. TCRdb shows the sequencer as Illumina HiSeq 2500. Unique molecular identifiers were incorporated into TCR beta cDNA libraries to reduce PCR and sequencing biases. TCRdb reran the public reads through fastp at Q25 and MiXCR, keeping productive beta chains. Rows merge per CDR3 protein into single entries with the most common DNA and genes. Recorded for this sample are 650,000 to 850,000 distinct CDR3 sequences; 40% to 55% of them occurred a single time. Of the sample, around 4.7% falls within the top ten clones. These TCRs are of unknown antigen specificity. The sample taken for sequencing was blood. These receptors all come from a girl aged 10 to 17 with multiple sclerosis.

This clonotype was counted a single time. The chain carries TRBV2 and TRBJ2-1; TRBD2 matches at 7 bases. J gave up 13 bases and V 8 bases, and 14 bases lay outside the gene matches. Germline V gene lookup returns CDR1 SNHLY and CDR2 FYNNEI. The CDR3 covers 13 residues. The CDR3 sequence: CASAETSSIPQFF. The CDR3 nucleotides read TGTGCCAGCGCCGAGACTAGCTCGATTCCTCAGTTCTTC. Supplemented by reference TRBV2 and TRBJ2-1, the full variable domain reads EPEVTQTPSHQVTQMGQEVILRCVPISNHLYFYWYRQILGQKVEFLVSFYNNEISEKSEIFDDQFSVERPDGSNFTLKIRSTKLEDSAMYFCASAETSSIPQFFGPGTRLTVL.

The rearrangement joins TRBV29-1 to TRBJ1-1; a possible D gene is TRBD1 (5 bases). V dropped 3 bases and J dropped 0 bases, with 14 bases sitting between them. CDR1 SQVTM and CDR2 ANQGSEA come from the germline V gene. This CDR3 has 15 amino acids. CDR3 bases: TGCAGCGTTGAGATAAGGGGTAGGGTGAACACTGAAGCTTTCTTT. This codes for CSVEIRGRVNTEAFF.

This clonotype has a single count. The V call is TRBV25-1, the J call TRBJ2-3; possibly TRBD1 for D (6 bases). The CDR3 runs 13 residues. Germline V gene lookup returns CDR1 MGHDK and CDR2 SYGVNS. Between the trimmed V and J ends, which lost 4 bases and 9 bases, there was a span of 14 bases. The CDR3 DNA sequence: TGTGCCAGCAGTGGGCTAACAGGGAAGACGCAGTATTTT. Translation gives CASSGLTGKTQYF.

In its sample, this clonotype was seen a few times. In DNA form, the CDR3 reads TGTGCCAGCAGCTTAGAGGCGGCGCCCCCCTACAATGAGCAGTTCTTC. The encoded protein is CASSLEAAPPYNEQFF. The chain is built from TRBV7-9 and TRBJ2-1, with no clear D. The ends were cut back, 1 base at V and 2 bases at J, with 12 bases in the middle. This CDR3 comprises 16 residues. Germline loops: CDR1 SEHNR, CDR2 FQNEAQ (reference sequence).